The 15 T cell receptor beta chains given below trace back to one sample, sequenced in a study of blood T cell repertoires in COVID-19. Using immunoSEQ multiplex PCR, the repertoire was profiled, and TCRdb retains in-frame clones only, with some absent. The sample carries approximately 460,000 clones, 80% to 90% recorded once. Sequenced: peripheral blood. All receptors come from a man aged 18 to 29 with COVID-19, enrolled during active disease.

The V call is TRBV7-6, the J call TRBJ2-2; TRBD2 agrees at 10 bases. V trimming: 1 base; J trimming: 6 bases; junction bases outside the gene matches: 5. CDR1 is SGHVS, CDR2 FNYEAQ, per germline. The CDR3 has 16 residues. CDR3 sequence reads: CASSLGSGRGPGELFF. CDR3 in DNA: TGTGCCAGCAGCTTAGGGAGCGGGAGGGGACCCGGGGAGCTGTTTTTT.

CDR3 amino acids: CASSLGPPGLVRETQYF. CDR3 sequence (DNA): TGTGCCAGCAGCTTGGGGCCCCCAGGGCTCGTGAGAGAGACCCAGTACTTC. The chain carries TRBV5-5 and TRBJ2-5; possibly TRBD1 for D (5 bases). The CDR3 runs to 17 residues. Germline CDR1 SGHKS, CDR2 YYEKEE (reference sequence). Trimming left V 0 bases short and J 4 bases short, with 19 bases between. The whole variable domain, remainder taken from reference TRBV5-5 and TRBJ2-5, is DAGVTQSPTHLIKTRGQQVTLRCSPISGHKSVSWYQQVLGQGPQFIFQYYEKEERGRGNFPDRFSARQFPNYSSELNVNALLLGDSALYLCASSLGPPGLVRETQYFGPGTRLLVL.

DNA for the CDR3: TGTGCCAGCAGTCCCCGAACCGGGACTAGCGGGAGTACGGATACGCAGTATTTT. Its translation: CASSPRTGTSGSTDTQYF. V gene TRBV25-1 combines with J gene TRBJ2-3, with 14 bases that match TRBD2. CDR3 size: 18 residues. Per the germline V gene, CDR1 is MGHDK and CDR2 is SYGVNS. The V gene end was trimmed by 5 bases and the J gene end by 6 bases; junction bases not matched to a gene: 13.

This chain uses TRBV7-9 with TRBJ2-1; 9 nucleotides align to TRBD2. CDR3 length equals 17 residues. V was pared by 1 base and J by 7 bases, with 11 bases of the junction left unmatched. The germline V gene has CDR1 SEHNR and CDR2 FQNEAQ (reference sequence). The CDR3 bases are TGTGCCAGCAGCTTAGGCGATAGCGGGAGCGGTGATAATGAGCAGTTCTTC. Translation gives CASSLGDSGSGDNEQFF.

The chain is built from TRBV2 and TRBJ2-4; 8 nucleotides agree with TRBD1. CDR1 and CDR2 (germline): SNHLY, FYNNEI. CDR3 length: 15 amino acids. Trimming cost V 5 bases and J 0 bases; bases outside gene matches: 3. CDR3 sequence (DNA): TGTGCCAGCAGTCTAACAGGGGGAGCCAAAAACATTCAGTACTTC. Residues: CASSLTGGAKNIQYF.

In DNA, the CDR3 is TGTGCCAGCAGTGAACACGGGACTAGCTCGGGTGAGCAGTACTTC. Protein sequence: CASSEHGTSSGEQYF. The chain uses TRBV6-1 and TRBJ2-7; 9 nucleotides agree with TRBD2. The germline V gene has CDR1 MNHNS and CDR2 SASEGT. The V segment lost 2 bases and the J segment 7 bases; nucleotides outside the gene matches: 9. CDR3 size: 15 residues.

The rearrangement joins TRBV3-1 (or the pseudogene TRBV3-2) to TRBJ1-6, with a tentative D call TRBD1 (5 bases). The CDR3 covers 17 residues. Germline V lookup: CDR1 LGHDT, CDR2 YNNKEL (reference sequence). Trimming shortened V by 0 bases and J by 4 bases, and 13 bases separated the two germline ends. CDR3 DNA: TGTGCCAGCAGCCAAGATACCCCGGGGGGTTATAATTCACCCCTCCACTTT. As protein: CASSQDTPGGYNSPLHF.

The rearrangement links TRBV5-1 to TRBJ2-7; TRBD2 agrees at 7 bases. Germline lookup yields CDR1 SGHRS and CDR2 YFSETQ. Germline trimming cut 0 bases from V and 2 bases from J; bases unmatched to any gene: 8. The CDR3 is made up of 16 amino acids. The CDR3 DNA reads TGCGCCAGCAGCTTGGGGGGCGGGGGAAGCGCCTACGAGCAGTACTTC. Translated, it gives CASSLGGGGSAYEQYF.

CDR3 coding DNA: TGTGCCAGCAGCGTGTGGGGGCACACTGAAGCTTTCTTT. This translates into CASSVWGHTEAFF. The chain couples TRBV12-3 or TRBV12-4 to TRBJ1-1; possible D gene TRBD1, 6 bases. This CDR3 is 13 amino acids long. Trimming removed 6 bases from V and 3 bases from J, with 11 bases in between.

The rearrangement links TRBV10-2 to TRBJ1-4; D gene uncertain. Germline CDR1 WSHSY, CDR2 SAAADI. The length of the CDR3 is 15 residues. V was pared by 3 bases and J by 1 base, with 9 bases between. The CDR3 bases are TGCGCCAGCAGTGATACTGGAGAAACTAATGAAAAACTGTTTTTT. As protein: CASSDTGETNEKLFF.

The chain uses TRBV6-5 and TRBJ2-5, with D maybe TRBD2 (7 bases). V shed 8 bases and J shed 4 bases, with 20 bases lying between them. The germline CDR1 and CDR2 sequences are MNHEY and SVGAGI. The CDR3 loop spans 15 amino acids. The CDR3, as DNA: TGTGCCAGCCGACTATTCGGCGGGGGCCCAGAGACCCAGTACTTC. Residues: CASRLFGGGPETQYF.

V and J are TRBV14 and TRBJ2-1, with 7 bases that match TRBD1. The CDR3 has 17 amino acids. Per the germline V gene, CDR1 is SGHDN and CDR2 is FVKESK. V lost 2 bases, J lost 1 base, and 8 bases stayed unmatched. The CDR3 DNA reads TGTGCCAGCAGCCAATGGTTCGGACAGGTTTCCTACAATGAGCAGTTCTTC. The encoded protein is CASSQWFGQVSYNEQFF.

A few counts support this clone. The chain uses TRBV19 and TRBJ1-1; D gene unclear. Between the trimmed V and J ends, which lost 3 bases and 1 base, there was a span of 12 bases. CDR3 length: 15 amino acids. Per germline, CDR1 LNHDA and CDR2 SQIVND (reference sequence). This CDR3 is CASSIWFGGNTEAFF. Written as DNA, the CDR3 is TGTGCCAGTAGTATTTGGTTCGGAGGGAACACTGAAGCTTTCTTT.

This CDR3 is CASSPPPSGSSYNEQFF. The CDR3, as DNA: TGTGCCAGCAGCCCACCCCCCAGCGGAAGCTCCTACAATGAGCAGTTCTTC. The chain is built from TRBV7-6 and TRBJ2-1; the D gene is possibly TRBD2 (5 bases). The CDR3 extends over 17 amino acids. V was shortened by 5 bases and J by 0 bases, with 17 bases between the two germline ends. Germline values: CDR1 SGHVS, CDR2 FNYEAQ.

The genes are TRBV5-6 and TRBJ1-2; D ambiguous. The CDR3 length is 14 residues. Germline V gene data show CDR1 as SGHDT and CDR2 as YYEEEE. The germline V and J ends were trimmed by 0 bases and 0 bases, with 6 bases remaining between them. The CDR3 protein is CASSLGGSNYGYTF. The CDR3 DNA reads as TGTGCCAGCAGCTTGGGCGGCTCTAACTATGGCTACACCTTC.